The 10 T cell receptor beta chains in this list originate from one sample, sequenced in a study of CD8+CD57+ T cells in acquired aplastic anemia. Profiles of TCR beta VDJ and CDR3 were generated from a genomic DNA template. TCRdb processed the reads anew with MiXCR; each CDR3 protein has one entry. The sample has 150,000 to 200,000 distinct CDR3 sequences; around 66% are singletons. Sequencing was done on a sample of sorted CD4+, CD8+, or CD8+CD57+ T cells (not recorded which) from PBMCs. All receptors derive from a human donor with severe aplastic anemia or a healthy control (not recorded which).

The V and J genes are TRBV20-1 and TRBJ2-1, with TRBD1 identical over 8 bases. CDR1 DFQATT and CDR2 SNEGSKA come from the germline V gene (reference sequence). Unmatched junction bases numbered 8, after V lost 6 bases and J lost 10 bases. CDR3 size: 12 residues. The CDR3 reads CSAQDRALEQFF. The CDR3 nucleotides are TGCAGTGCCCAGGACAGGGCGTTGGAGCAGTTCTTC.

The chain uses TRBV12-3 or TRBV12-4 and TRBJ2-7; 7 bases align to TRBD1. The V gene end was trimmed by 6 bases and the J gene end by 3 bases; junction bases not matched to a gene: 8. The CDR3 totals 14 residues. CDR3 loop: CASSQGVWGYEQYF. DNA for the CDR3: TGTGCCAGCAGCCAGGGGGTCTGGGGCTACGAGCAGTACTTC.

J is TRBJ1-4 and V is TRBV29-1, with 7 bases that match TRBD1. This CDR3 is 15 amino acids long. V gave up 2 bases and J gave up 3 bases; unmatched junction bases: 6. Germline loops: CDR1 SQVTM, CDR2 ANQGSEA. CDR3 sequence (DNA): TGCAGCGTTGAATTACGGGGACAGTCTAATGAAAAACTGTTTTTT. Amino acids: CSVELRGQSNEKLFF.

V usage is TRBV7-3 and J usage is TRBJ2-7; D unresolved. V was clipped by 4 bases and J by 1 base, with 11 bases between them. In germline, CDR1 is SGHTA, CDR2 FQGTGA. This CDR3 comprises 14 residues. CDR3 DNA sequence: TGTGCCAGCAGCTCTCAAGACACGTCCTACGAGCAGTACTTC. This sequence encodes CASSSQDTSYEQYF.

This clonotype was detected many times. The gene calls are TRBV6-1 and TRBJ2-1; D unresolved. V lost 2 bases and J 2 bases, leaving 13 bases between the germline ends. This CDR3 spans 16 amino acids. Germline-derived CDR1 and CDR2 are MNHNS and SASEGT. The CDR3 DNA reads as TGTGCCAGCAGTGAATGGCATTCTAACCCCTACAATGAGCAGTTCTTC. Protein: CASSEWHSNPYNEQFF.

The gene calls are TRBV4-3 and TRBJ1-1; no clear D. This CDR3 is built from 15 residues. Per the germline V gene, CDR1 is LGHNA and CDR2 is YSLEER. Between the trimmed V and J ends, which lost 0 bases and 2 bases, there was a span of 10 bases. CDR3 DNA sequence: TGCGCCAGCAGCCAAGATCGCCCGCGAAACACTGAAGCTTTCTTT. As protein: CASSQDRPRNTEAFF.

This clonotype was counted a few times. The chain employs TRBV7-8 and TRBJ2-2; D unresolved. Trimming removed 1 base from V and 4 bases from J, with 19 bases in between. Germline CDR1 reads SGHVS; CDR2 reads FQNEAQ. The CDR3 is 18 amino acids. The CDR3 sequence is CASSLVPPGRVATGELFF. The DNA of the CDR3 is TGTGCCAGCAGCTTAGTCCCTCCGGGCCGGGTGGCCACCGGGGAGCTGTTTTTT.

The chain recombines TRBV2 with TRBJ2-6; D unclear. Trimming pared 6 bases from V and 2 bases from J, leaving 11 bases between. This CDR3 region has 15 residues. The germline V gene has CDR1 SNHLY and CDR2 FYNNEI. The CDR3 DNA sequence: TGTGCCAGCAGCTTACGGCTCCCTGGGGCCAACGTCCTGACTTTC. Its translation: CASSLRLPGANVLTF.

The count of this clonotype is one. This chain joins TRBV7-2 and TRBJ2-5, with D hard to call. Per germline, CDR1 SGHTA and CDR2 FQGNSA. The CDR3 spans 13 residues. Trimming took 1 base from V and 5 from J, leaving 8 bases between them. CDR3 bases: TGTGCCAGCAGCTTAGTGCCGGGCGAGACCCAGTACTTC. It encodes CASSLVPGETQYF.

This clonotype appeared many times. The chain couples TRBV12-3 or TRBV12-4 to TRBJ1-4; perhaps TRBD1 as D (5 bases). V lost 6 bases to trimming and J lost 7 bases, with 15 bases between them. The CDR3 sequence is 14 residues long. The CDR3 DNA sequence: TGTGCCAGCAGCTCGGAGGGGCGGAGTGAAAAACTGTTTTTT. This gives the protein CASSSEGRSEKLFF.